The 21 T cell receptor beta chains presented below share a single source sample, sequenced in a study of blood T cell repertoires in COVID-19. Using immunoSEQ multiplex PCR, the repertoire was profiled, and TCRdb retains in-frame clones only, with some absent. The repertoire holds roughly 100,000 clones, with 70% to 90% as singletons. The specimen was peripheral blood. The receptor source for this set is a human donor in a cohort sampled during active COVID-19.

This chain links TRBV4-3 with TRBJ2-3, with TRBD2 matching 8 bases. J gave up 3 bases and V 0 bases, and 11 bases lay outside the gene matches. CDR1 and CDR2 (germline): LGHNA, YSLEER. The CDR3 contains 18 residues. CDR3 nucleotides: TGCGCCAGCAGCCAAGAGCGGGGTGGCGGGGGGCAAACAGATACGCAGTATTTT. Translation gives CASSQERGGGGQTDTQYF.

Here the CDR3 DNA reads TGCGCCAGCAGCTTGGACACTAGCGGGGCCGGGGAGCTGTTTTTT. Amino acid sequence: CASSLDTSGAGELFF. The chain has TRBV5-1 and TRBJ2-2; TRBD2 aligns across 10 bases. V was pared by 0 bases and J by 6 bases, with 2 bases of the junction left unmatched. The CDR3 length is 15 residues. The V gene's germline CDR1 is SGHRS and CDR2 YFSETQ.

V is TRBV28 and J is TRBJ1-3; D uncertain. Germline CDR1 MDHEN, CDR2 SYDVKM. CDR3 length: 12 residues. V gave up 6 bases and J gave up 4 bases, with 7 bases separating them. The CDR3 DNA reads TGTGCCAGCAGCCAGACAGGAAACACCATATATTTT. Translation gives CASSQTGNTIYF.

V usage is TRBV2 and J usage is TRBJ1-6; D is ambiguous. This CDR3 has 13 residues. Trimming stripped 3 bases from V and 10 bases from J, with 10 bases between. The germline V gene encodes CDR1 SNHLY and CDR2 FYNNEI. This CDR3 is CASSDLGQSPLHF. DNA of the CDR3: TGTGCCAGCAGTGATTTGGGCCAATCACCCCTCCACTTT.

This clone was detected only once. J is TRBJ2-7 and V is TRBV7-9, with D perhaps TRBD1 (5 bases). V shed 5 bases and J shed 5 bases, with 19 bases lying between them. This CDR3 is built from 15 residues. CDR1 and CDR2 from the germline V gene are SEHNR and FQNEAQ (reference sequence). CDR3 coding DNA: TGTGCCAGCAGCCATGGACGGCAACAGGCACACGAGCAGTACTTC. This sequence encodes CASSHGRQQAHEQYF.

The rearrangement joins TRBV2 to TRBJ2-3, with D maybe TRBD1 (5 bases). Germline V gene data show CDR1 as SNHLY and CDR2 as FYNNEI. The V and J ends lost 9 bases and 3 bases respectively, with 16 bases between them. The CDR3 length is 14 residues. CDR3 protein: CASHRERGTDTQYF. The CDR3 DNA reads TGTGCCAGTCACAGAGAAAGGGGAACAGATACGCAGTATTTT.

The CDR3 sequence is CASRPPGSVSGYTF. The CDR3 region has the DNA TGTGCCAGCAGGCCCCCGGGGTCTGTATCGGGCTACACCTTC. The chain couples TRBV28 to TRBJ1-2, with D unclear. With 6 bases removed from V and 8 bases from J, the gap between germline ends came to 19 bases. In germline, CDR1 is MDHEN, CDR2 SYDVKM. This CDR3 comprises 14 residues.

Turning to this clone: At the DNA level, this CDR3 is encoded by other sequences in the same sample as well. The V call is TRBV18, the J call TRBJ1-1; D possibly corresponds to TRBD1 (6 bases). CDR3 size: 14 residues. The ends were cut back, 3 bases at V and 0 bases at J, with 8 bases in the middle. Per the germline V gene, CDR1 is KGHSH and CDR2 is LQKENI. The CDR3: CASSPRQVNTEAFF. CDR3 sequence (DNA): TGTGCCAGCTCACCGCGACAGGTGAACACTGAAGCTTTCTTT.

This clone came up once. The V gene is TRBV28, the J gene TRBJ1-3, with 7 positions matching TRBD1. With V trimmed by 7 bases and J by 3 bases, 6 bases remained unmatched. The CDR3 contains 14 residues. The germline CDR1 and CDR2 sequences are MDHEN and SYDVKM. CDR3 sequence: CASNPGGNGNTIYF. The CDR3 nucleotides read TGTGCCAGCAACCCAGGGGGTAATGGAAACACCATATATTTT.

There are a few counts of this clone. V usage is TRBV28 and J usage is TRBJ2-7, with D perhaps TRBD2 (8 bases). Germline-derived CDR1 and CDR2 are MDHEN and SYDVKM. This CDR3 is built from 17 residues. V was shortened by 5 bases and J by 4 bases, with 24 bases between the two germline ends. In nucleotides, the CDR3 is TGTGCCAGCAGTGGGACAGTGCGAAACAGCGGGAGTTACGAGCAGTACTTC. Protein product: CASSGTVRNSGSYEQYF.

V usage is TRBV29-1 and J usage is TRBJ1-5, with 9 bases aligning to TRBD1. The CDR3 is 14 residues long. The ends lost 6 bases at V and 3 bases at J; junction bases unmatched: 6. Germline CDR1 reads SQVTM; CDR2 reads ANQGSEA. The CDR3, as DNA: TGCAGCGTAGGGGGACAGGGCACCAATCAGCCCCAGCATTTT. Encoded protein: CSVGGQGTNQPQHF.

This clone came up once. CDR3 bases: TGTGCCAGCAGCACCGGGGGACCGGCCTCGAACACTGAAGCTTTCTTT. Protein sequence: CASSTGGPASNTEAFF. This chain links TRBV9 with TRBJ1-1, with a tentative D call TRBD1 (5 bases). Germline CDR1 reads SGDLS; CDR2 reads YYNGEE. Between the trimmed V and J ends, which lost 4 bases and 1 base, there was a span of 17 bases. CDR3 length: 16 amino acids.

The gene calls are TRBV7-2 and TRBJ2-3; TRBD2 matches at 9 bases. In germline, CDR1 is SGHTA, CDR2 FQGNSA. This CDR3 comprises 16 residues. Germline trimming cut 6 bases from V and 2 bases from J; bases unmatched to any gene: 9. CDR3 sequence (DNA): TGTGCCAGCAGAAGGGGCGGGGGGGCTTTCACAGATACGCAGTATTTT. This encodes CASRRGGGAFTDTQYF. Full variable domain (outside the CDR3, taken from reference TRBV7-2 and TRBJ2-3): GAGVSQSPSNKVTEKGKDVELRCDPISGHTALYWYRQSLGQGLEFLIYFQGNSAPDKSGLPSDRFSAERTGGSVSTLTIQRTQQEDSAVYLCASRRGGGAFTDTQYFGPGTRLTVL.

V is TRBV9 and J is TRBJ1-3, with 10 bases that match TRBD1. The CDR3 runs to 16 residues. Looked up from germline, CDR1 is SGDLS and CDR2 is YYNGEE. V shed 4 bases, J shed 1 base, and the junction held 5 bases outside the gene matches. The CDR3 sequence: CASSTTGQGSGNTIYF. The CDR3 DNA is TGTGCCAGCAGCACCACGGGACAGGGGTCTGGAAACACCATATATTTT.

This chain links TRBV30 with TRBJ1-5; D is possibly TRBD1 (6 bases). Between the trimmed V and J ends, which lost 0 bases and 5 bases, there was a span of 8 bases. CDR3 length: 13 residues. CDR1 is GTSNPN and CDR2 is SVGIG in the germline V gene (reference sequence). CDR3 nucleotides: TGTGCCTGGAGTGTAAACAGGGATCAGCCCCAGCATTTT. Its protein product is CAWSVNRDQPQHF. The full variable domain, completed using reference TRBV30 and TRBJ1-5, is SQTIHQWPATLVQPVGSPLSLECTVEGTSNPNLYWYRQAAGRGLQLLFYSVGIGQISSEVPQNLSASRPQDRQFILSSKKLLLSDSGFYLCAWSVNRDQPQHFGDGTRLSIL.

This clone was counted once. The J gene is TRBJ1-1, the V gene TRBV4-3; 7 bases map to TRBD1. In germline, CDR1 is LGHNA, CDR2 YSLEER. V shed 6 bases, J shed 6 bases, and the junction held 10 bases outside the gene matches. The CDR3 is 14 amino acids. The CDR3 DNA reads TGCGCCAGCAGTAAATCACAGGGGCAAGCTGAAGCTTTCTTT. Encoded protein: CASSKSQGQAEAFF.

Concerning this clone: A junction boundary mismatches the germline segment, possibly from a read error. The chain joins TRBV7-7 to TRBJ1-2; D unresolved. The CDR3 loop spans 16 amino acids. CDR1 is SSHAT and CDR2 is FNYEAQ in the germline V gene (reference sequence). The CDR3 spells CASSPLLMAGYYGYTF. In DNA, the CDR3 is TGTGCTAGCAGTCCCCTTTTGATGGCGGGATACTATGGCTACACCTTC.

The count of this clone is one. The rearrangement joins TRBV28 to TRBJ2-5, with TRBD1 matching 9 bases. This CDR3 has 15 amino acids. The germline V gene has CDR1 MDHEN and CDR2 SYDVKM. V shed 6 bases and J 4 bases; nucleotides not matched to a gene: 9. CDR3 sequence: CASRPPGTGTETQYF. The CDR3 bases are TGTGCCAGCAGGCCTCCCGGGACAGGGACAGAGACCCAGTACTTC. Drawing the rest from reference TRBV28 and TRBJ2-5, the complete variable domain is DVKVTQSSRYLVKRTGEKVFLECVQDMDHENMFWYRQDPGLGLRLIYFSYDVKMKEKGDIPEGYSVSREKKERFSLILESASTNQTSMYLCASRPPGTGTETQYFGPGTRLLVL.

This sequence joins TRBV14 and TRBJ1-6, with D perhaps matching TRBD1 (5 bases). V lost 4 bases to trimming and J lost 0 bases, with 19 bases between them. Germline V lookup: CDR1 SGHDN, CDR2 FVKESK. The CDR3 spans 19 residues. The CDR3, as DNA: TGTGCCAGCAGCCCCTCCCCGGCAGGGTCGGGCTCCTATAATTCACCCCTCCACTTT. It specifies CASSPSPAGSGSYNSPLHF.

V usage is TRBV5-1 and J usage is TRBJ2-7; D is undetermined. V lost 1 base and J 2 bases, leaving 7 bases between the germline ends. There are 13 residues in the CDR3. Germline V gene sequence: CDR1 SGHRS, CDR2 YFSETQ. The CDR3 sequence: CASSLRVTYEQYF. The CDR3 DNA follows: TGCGCCAGCAGCTTGAGAGTTACCTACGAGCAGTACTTC.

This chain joins TRBV3-1 (or the pseudogene TRBV3-2) and TRBJ2-7; weak D call: TRBD1 (6 bases). The CDR3 runs 15 residues. Trimming stripped 1 base from V and 3 bases from J, with 13 bases between. The germline gives CDR1 LGHDT, CDR2 YNNKEL (reference sequence). CDR3 residues: CASSQATGPHYEQYF. CDR3 bases: TGTGCCAGCAGCCAAGCGACAGGCCCACACTACGAGCAGTACTTC.